The rows below give T cell receptor beta chains drawn from one sample of a study of blood T cell repertoires in COVID-19. The repertoire was sequenced with immunoSEQ multiplex PCR; TCRdb's copy has only in-frame clones and lacks some. The sample lists 250,000 or so clones, approximately 83% occurring once. Material for sequencing was peripheral blood. All receptors come from a human donor in a cohort sampled during active COVID-19. The CDR3 runs from the conserved cysteine through the conserved F or W. A D gene is named only where the DNA matches it firmly. The listing skips clone size in some rows; elsewhere it reads once, few, many or a size class.

>TRBV5-6|.|.|TRBJ1-1
CASSPDTGGTEAFF
TGTGCCAGCAGCCCGGACACCGGCGGCACTGAAGCTTTCTTT
>TRBV29-1|.|.|TRBJ1-4
CSVEEDSEKLFF
TGCAGCGTTGAGGAGGACAGCGAAAAACTGTTTTTT
>TRBV14|.|TRBD1|TRBJ2-7
CASSPLKTGTEQYF
TGTGCCAGCAGCCCGCTAAAGACAGGGACCGAGCAGTACTTC
>TRBV19|.|TRBD2|TRBJ2-7
CATGGPYEQYF
TGTGCCACGGGAGGGCCTTACGAGCAGTACTTC
>TRBV24-1|once|TRBD2|TRBJ2-3
CATSAASGGITDTQYF
TGTGCCACCAGTGCAGCGAGCGGGGGGATCACAGATACGCAGTATTTT
>TRBV5-1|many|.|TRBJ2-5
CASSLAQGMGETQYF
TGCGCCAGCAGCTTGGCCCAGGGGATGGGAGAGACCCAGTACTTC
>TRBV28|.|.|TRBJ2-5
CASSSGGARQETQYF
TGTGCCAGCAGCTCTGGAGGGGCAAGGCAAGAGACCCAGTACTTC
>TRBV2|.|TRBD1|TRBJ2-7
CASRGTGTSYEQYF
TGTGCCAGCAGGGGGACAGGGACATCCTACGAGCAGTACTTC
>TRBV10-3|.|.|TRBJ1-6
CAIRGGEDSPLHF
TGTGCTATAAGGGGGGGGGAGGATTCACCCCTCCACTTT
>TRBV10-3|.|TRBD1|TRBJ1-4
CAITADRGEKLFF
TGTGCCATCACCGCGGACAGGGGTGAAAAACTGTTTTTT
>TRBV10-1|.|TRBD1|TRBJ2-7
CASSKGQGYEQYF
TGCGCCAGCAGCAAGGGACAGGGCTACGAGCAGTACTTC
>TRBV9|.|TRBD1|TRBJ1-2
CASSVGGTGSFGYTF
TGTGCCAGCAGCGTAGGTGGGACAGGGTCCTTCGGCTACACCTTC
>TRBV14|.|.|TRBJ2-3
CASSQVSLSTDTQYF
TGTGCCAGCAGCCAAGTGAGTCTGAGCACAGATACGCAGTATTTT
>TRBV29-1|.|TRBD2|TRBJ2-1
CSVEAAGGAYNEQFF
TGCAGCGTTGAAGCCGCGGGGGGCGCCTACAATGAGCAGTTCTTC